This T cell receptor beta chain was recovered during a study of shared clonotypes between healthy human individuals. Whole-study context: Each donor had three CD4 naive, three CD4 memory, two CD8 naive and one CD8 memory plate.

Per sorted-subset replicate PCR, input was 200 to 250 ng DNA, representing roughly 29,000 T cell genomes. Per the study methods: From ImmunoSEQ came sequences covering only the junction and carrying no quality scores, so filtering differed. The assay was immunoSEQ multiplex PCR, and TCRdb's table has in-frame clones only and misses some. V and J calls plus clone size are reproduced from that table; the DNA served to infer D and trimming. The repertoire holds approximately 110,000 clones, 67% seen once, with approximately 23% in the top ten. A remark on this clone: What it binds is not known. This could be a read error, since a much larger clone is one nucleotide away.

Germline loops: CDR1 MGHRA, CDR2 YSYEKL. The CDR3 totals 15 residues. The V and J ends lost 5 bases and 7 bases respectively, with 21 bases between them. Points from the study as a whole: Several donors held around 5% of naive CD4 clonotypes in common.

The sample taken for sequencing was memory CD8+ T cells sorted from blood. Subset meaning: CD45RO+ cells pooled with CCR7-negative TemRA cells. The TCR originated in a woman aged 25 to 45 in good health. The J gene is TRBJ2-7, the V gene TRBV4-1, with D possibly matching TRBD1 (6 bases). As DNA, the CDR3 is TGCGCCAGCAGCTCTCTCAGGGGAACTACGAGGGAGCAGTACTTC. The encoded protein is CASSSLRGTTREQYF.